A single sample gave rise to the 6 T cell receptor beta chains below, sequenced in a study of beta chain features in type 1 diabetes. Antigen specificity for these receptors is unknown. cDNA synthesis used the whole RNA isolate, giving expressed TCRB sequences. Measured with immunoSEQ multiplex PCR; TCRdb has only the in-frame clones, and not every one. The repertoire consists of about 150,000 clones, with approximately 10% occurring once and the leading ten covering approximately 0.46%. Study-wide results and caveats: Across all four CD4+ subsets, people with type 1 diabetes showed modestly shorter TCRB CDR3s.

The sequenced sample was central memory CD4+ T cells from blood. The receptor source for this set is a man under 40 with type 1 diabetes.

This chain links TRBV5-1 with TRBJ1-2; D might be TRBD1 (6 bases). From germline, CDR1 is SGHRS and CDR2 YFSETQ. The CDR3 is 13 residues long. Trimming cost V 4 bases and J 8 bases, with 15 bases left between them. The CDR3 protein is CASSDDRLSGYTF. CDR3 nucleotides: TGCGCCAGCAGCGATGACAGGTTGAGCGGCTACACCTTC. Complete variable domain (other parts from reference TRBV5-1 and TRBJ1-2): KAGVTQTPRYLIKTRGQQVTLSCSPISGHRSVSWYQQTPGQGLQFLFEYFSETQRNKGNFPGRFSGRQFSNSRSEMNVSTLELGDSALYLCASSDDRLSGYTFGSGTRLTVV.

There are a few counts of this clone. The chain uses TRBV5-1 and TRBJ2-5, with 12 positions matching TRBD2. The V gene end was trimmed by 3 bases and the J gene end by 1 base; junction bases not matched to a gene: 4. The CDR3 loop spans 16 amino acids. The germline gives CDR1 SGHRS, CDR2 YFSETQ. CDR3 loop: CASSSTSGRSQETQYF. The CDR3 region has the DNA TGCGCCAGCAGCTCGACTAGCGGGAGATCCCAAGAGACCCAGTACTTC. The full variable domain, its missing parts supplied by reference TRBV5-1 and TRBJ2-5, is KAGVTQTPRYLIKTRGQQVTLSCSPISGHRSVSWYQQTPGQGLQFLFEYFSETQRNKGNFPGRFSGRQFSNSRSEMNVSTLELGDSALYLCASSSTSGRSQETQYFGPGTRLLVL.

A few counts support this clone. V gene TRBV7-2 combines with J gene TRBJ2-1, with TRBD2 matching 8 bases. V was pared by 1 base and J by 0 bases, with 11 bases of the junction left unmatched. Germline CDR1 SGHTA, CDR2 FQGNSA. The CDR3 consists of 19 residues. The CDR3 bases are TGTGCCAGCAGCTTAGTGCATGGAGCGGGAGTATCCTCCTACAATGAGCAGTTCTTC. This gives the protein CASSLVHGAGVSSYNEQFF.

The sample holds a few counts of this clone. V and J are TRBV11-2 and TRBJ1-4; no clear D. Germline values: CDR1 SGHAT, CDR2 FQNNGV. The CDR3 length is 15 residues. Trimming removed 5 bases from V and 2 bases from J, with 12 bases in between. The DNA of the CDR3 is TGTGCCAGCAGCAGCTCGGCGGGGACTAATGAAAAACTGTTTTTT. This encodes CASSSSAGTNEKLFF.

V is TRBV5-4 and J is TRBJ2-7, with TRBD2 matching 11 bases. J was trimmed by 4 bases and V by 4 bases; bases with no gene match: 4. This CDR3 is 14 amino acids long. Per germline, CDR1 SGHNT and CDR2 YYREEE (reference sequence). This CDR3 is CASSHGTSGYEQYF. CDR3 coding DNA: TGTGCCAGCAGCCACGGGACTAGCGGATACGAGCAGTACTTC.

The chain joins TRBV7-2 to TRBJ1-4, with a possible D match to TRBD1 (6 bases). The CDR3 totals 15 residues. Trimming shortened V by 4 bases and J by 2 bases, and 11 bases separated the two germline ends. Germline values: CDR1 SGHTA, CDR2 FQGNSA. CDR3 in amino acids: CASSSTGTTNEKLFF. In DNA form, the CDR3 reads TGTGCCAGCAGCTCTACAGGGACGACTAATGAAAAACTGTTTTTT.